The clone carrying this TCR beta chain has just a few counts. Its target is unknown. The sample belongs to a study of vaccination and CD4 T cells after COVID-19. The V and J ends lost 5 bases and 5 bases, in that order; junction bases with no gene match: 9. Germline V gene lookup returns CDR1 DFQATT and CDR2 SNEGSKA (reference sequence). The length of the CDR3 is 16 residues. Indicated treatment: approximately 9-day PBMC culture with coronavirus spike peptide pools or control peptides (ViraFEST assay). Sequence data for DNA of cultured CD4+ T cells were generated by the Oncomine TCR Beta short-read assay. MiXCR, applied by TCRdb to the PCR reads, yields one record per CDR3 protein. The sample includes some 11,000 distinct CDR3 sequences, roughly 66% of them seen just once.

What was sequenced was CD4+ T cells from blood, cultured in vitro. The chain recombines TRBV20-1 with TRBJ2-2; 12 bases align to TRBD2. This TCR was sampled from a human donor who had recovered from COVID-19. DNA for the CDR3: TGCAGTGCTCAGCTAGCGGGAGGGCCTCAGACCGGGGAGCTGTTTTTT. It codes for CSAQLAGGPQTGELFF.